One and the same sample provided the 21 T cell receptor beta chains below, sequenced in a study of blood T cell repertoires in COVID-19 (TCRdb year 2020). Libraries were made using the immunoSEQ multiplex PCR assay. TCRdb obtained this table from immuneACCESS and retained in-frame rearrangements with V and J assigned. These tables miss some clones; where compared with another copy, unresolved V genes account for less than half of the shortfall, and the remainder is unexplained. This sample lists a few hundred thousand clones; 80% to 90% were detected once. The top ten clonotypes cover 3% to 3.5% of the sample. Sequencing used PBMCs or T cells enriched from blood (not recorded which). The receptors here all came from a young woman in a cohort exposed to, infected with or recovered from COVID-19 (not recorded which).

The CDR3 spells CAWSVPSGTDTQYF. The CDR3, as DNA: TGTGCCTGGAGTGTCCCCAGCGGAACAGATACGCAGTATTTT. This rearrangement joins TRBV30 to TRBJ2-3, with D possibly matching TRBD2 (5 bases). This CDR3 region has 14 residues. The V end lost 0 bases, the J end lost 3 bases, and 10 bases lay between the germline ends. CDR1 and CDR2 (germline): GTSNPN, SVGIG (reference sequence). Drawing the rest from reference TRBV30 and TRBJ2-3, the complete variable domain is SQTIHQWPATLVQPVGSPLSLECTVEGTSNPNLYWYRQAAGRGLQLLFYSVGIGQISSEVPQNLSASRPQDRQFILSSKKLLLSDSGFYLCAWSVPSGTDTQYFGPGTRLTVL.

V gene TRBV15 combines with J gene TRBJ1-5; D perhaps matches TRBD1 (6 bases). This CDR3 region has 15 residues. Germline CDR1 reads LNHNV; CDR2 reads YYDKDF (reference sequence). Trimming shortened V by 2 bases and J by 2 bases, and 10 bases separated the two germline ends. CDR3 nucleotides: TGTGCCACCAGCAGAATAGGGGGGGGCAATCAGCCCCAGCATTTT. Its protein is CATSRIGGGNQPQHF. The full variable domain, rest sourced from reference TRBV15 and TRBJ1-5, is DAMVIQNPRYQVTQFGKPVTLSCSQTLNHNVMYWYQQKSSQAPKLLFHYYDKDFNNEADTPDNFQSRRPNTSFCFLDIRSPGLGDTAMYLCATSRIGGGNQPQHFGDGTRLSIL.

Points on this clone: The same CDR3 arises from other DNA sequences in this sample as well. The chain employs TRBV6-5 and TRBJ1-5; possibly TRBD1 for D (6 bases). Trimming pared 4 bases from V and 4 bases from J, leaving 8 bases between. This CDR3 is built from 13 residues. Germline V gives CDR1 MNHEY, CDR2 SVGAGI. The CDR3 nucleotides are TGTGCCAGCAGTTCCACAGGGAATCAGCCCCAGCATTTT. This gives the protein CASSSTGNQPQHF.

The genes are TRBV18 and TRBJ2-7, with 12 nucleotides matching TRBD1. The junction had 5 bases not matched to a gene; V was cut back by 3 bases and J by 5 bases. CDR3 length: 15 residues. CDR1 is KGHSH, CDR2 LQKENI, per germline. The CDR3 DNA reads as TGTGCCAGCTCACCGGGGACAGGGGGCCGAAACGAGCAGTACTTC. Its translation is CASSPGTGGRNEQYF.

The chain uses TRBV5-6 and TRBJ2-1, with D unresolved. CDR3 length: 14 amino acids. Deletions cut 2 bases from V and 5 bases from J, with 11 bases between. Germline lookup yields CDR1 SGHDT and CDR2 YYEEEE. The CDR3 DNA reads as TGTGCCAGCAGCTTCTTTCCGAGCAACAATGAGCAGTTCTTC. Protein product: CASSFFPSNNEQFF. The variable domain in full, with the rest retrieved from reference TRBV5-6 and TRBJ2-1, is DAGVTQSPTHLIKTRGQQVTLRCSPKSGHDTVSWYQQALGQGPQFIFQYYEEEERQRGNFPDRFSGHQFPNYSSELNVNALLLGDSALYLCASSFFPSNNEQFFGPGTRLTVL.

DNA of the CDR3: TGCGCCAGCAGCCAGGGACAGGGTCCCCAAGAGACCCAGTACTTC. Translating it yields CASSQGQGPQETQYF. V gene TRBV10-1 combines with J gene TRBJ2-5, with 9 bases fitting TRBD1. Germline-derived CDR1 and CDR2 are WNHNN and SYGVQD (reference sequence). The CDR3 has 15 residues. The trim removed 6 bases at V and 1 base at J, leaving 6 bases unmatched.

This rearrangement joins TRBV9 to TRBJ1-4, with TRBD1 matching 8 bases. Germline CDR1 SGDLS, CDR2 YYNGEE. CDR3 length: 15 residues. V lost 4 bases to trimming and J lost 7 bases; unmatched junction nucleotides: 9. The CDR3 region has the DNA TGTGCCAGCAGCTTTCAGGGGGCCCAGGGTGAAAAACTGTTTTTT. It yields the protein CASSFQGAQGEKLFF.

Here the CDR3 reads CASSGYGQGAYNEQFF. DNA of the CDR3: TGTGCCAGCAGTGGGTACGGACAGGGGGCCTACAATGAGCAGTTCTTC. The rearrangement joins TRBV6-1 to TRBJ2-1; TRBD1 matches at 10 bases. Germline CDR1 is MNHNS and CDR2 is SASEGT. V was clipped by 4 bases and J by 2 bases; unmatched bases: 5. The CDR3 sequence is 16 residues long.

The V and J genes are TRBV9 and TRBJ2-1; 7 bases line up with TRBD1. The CDR3 consists of 12 residues. CDR1 and CDR2 from the germline V gene are SGDLS and YYNGEE. Trimming removed 3 bases from V and 15 bases from J; junction bases left unmatched: 9. The CDR3 protein is CASSADGTVVFF. CDR3 coding DNA: TGTGCCAGCAGCGCTGATGGGACAGTAGTGTTCTTC. Based on the CDR3 plus reference TRBV9 and TRBJ2-1, the full variable domain is DSGVTQTPKHLITATGQRVTLRCSPRSGDLSVYWYQQSLDQGLQFLIQYYNGEERAKGNILERFSAQQFPDLHSELNLSSLELGDSALYFCASSADGTVVFFGPGTRLTVL.

This CDR3 is CASSTGLGGPSYEQYF. CDR3 sequence (DNA): TGTGCCAGTAGTACCGGCCTGGGGGGACCCTCCTACGAGCAGTACTTC. V is TRBV19 and J is TRBJ2-7; D perhaps matches TRBD2 (6 bases). The CDR3 extends over 16 amino acids. From germline, CDR1 is LNHDA and CDR2 SQIVND (reference sequence). Trimming left V 4 bases short and J 0 bases short, with 16 bases between.

This chain joins TRBV2 and TRBJ1-1; 7 bases are shared with TRBD1. Germline-derived CDR1 and CDR2 are SNHLY and FYNNEI. The CDR3 is 14 amino acids. Trimming at V came to 9 bases and at J to 0 bases, leaving 7 bases not matched to a gene. The CDR3 region is CASSGQIMNTEAFF. CDR3 nucleotides: TGTGCCAGTTCGGGACAGATAATGAACACTGAAGCTTTCTTT.

J is TRBJ2-5 and V is TRBV5-8; TRBD2 aligns across 9 bases. CDR1 is SGHTS and CDR2 is YDEGEE in the germline V gene. The J segment lost 3 bases and the V segment lost 0 bases, leaving 6 bases of the junction unmatched. CDR3 length: 16 amino acids. CDR3 loop: CASSLGAGGREETQYF. Here the CDR3 DNA reads TGTGCCAGCAGCTTGGGGGCGGGGGGGCGCGAAGAGACCCAGTACTTC.

The CDR3 loop is CASSIAQGSEQYF. As DNA, the CDR3 is TGTGCCAGTAGTATAGCACAGGGGAGCGAGCAGTACTTC. J is TRBJ2-7 and V is TRBV19; 7 bases are a match to TRBD1. Unmatched junction bases numbered 3, after V lost 1 base and J lost 6 bases. The CDR3 has 13 residues. Germline values: CDR1 LNHDA, CDR2 SQIVND (reference sequence).

This chain links TRBV2 with TRBJ2-3, with 11 bases matching TRBD2. Looked up from germline, CDR1 is SNHLY and CDR2 is FYNNEI. V was pared by 3 bases and J by 5 bases, with 13 bases of the junction left unmatched. CDR3 length equals 18 residues. CDR3 sequence (DNA): TGTGCCAGCAGTGAGGAAGCAGGTAGCGGGGGGGCCGGAGATACGCAGTATTTT. Amino acid sequence: CASSEEAGSGGAGDTQYF.

The genes are TRBV11-3 and TRBJ2-2, with 12 bases matching TRBD2. The CDR3 totals 17 residues. Trimming removed 5 bases from V and 3 bases from J; junction bases left unmatched: 7. Germline assignment: CDR1 SGHNT and CDR2 YENEEA. CDR3 protein: CASSPLLAGGHTGELFF. As DNA, the CDR3 is TGTGCCAGCAGCCCGCTCCTAGCGGGAGGGCACACCGGGGAGCTGTTTTTT.

The V gene is TRBV19, the J gene TRBJ2-7; 7 bases line up with TRBD1. The CDR3 is made up of 14 amino acids. The V segment lost 0 bases and the J segment 6 bases; nucleotides outside the gene matches: 5. CDR1 is LNHDA and CDR2 is SQIVND in the germline V gene (reference sequence). The CDR3 reads CASSIEARGFEQYF. The DNA of the CDR3 is TGTGCCAGTAGTATAGAGGCCAGGGGGTTCGAGCAGTACTTC.

The gene calls are TRBV10-3 and TRBJ2-1; no clear D gene. The V gene's germline CDR1 is ENHRY and CDR2 SYGVKD. Deletions cut 9 bases from V and 7 bases from J, with 13 bases between. The CDR3 is 12 residues long. In DNA, the CDR3 is TGTGCCATATCCGACGCGCGGAATGAGCAGTTCTTC. Amino acids: CAISDARNEQFF.

The chain is built from TRBV2 and TRBJ1-5, with D uncertain. Trimming removed 2 bases from V and 5 bases from J, with 7 bases in between. There are 13 residues in the CDR3. Looked up from germline, CDR1 is SNHLY and CDR2 is FYNNEI. The DNA for the CDR3 is TGTGCCAGCAGTGAATGGGGAGATCAGCCCCAGCATTTT. Amino acid sequence: CASSEWGDQPQHF.

The chain recombines TRBV30 with TRBJ1-1; D gene unclear. Trimming removed 0 bases from V and 7 bases from J, with 12 bases in between. Germline CDR1 and CDR2: GTSNPN and SVGIG (reference sequence). The CDR3 totals 13 residues. As DNA, the CDR3 is TGTGCCTGGAGTGTACTGGCCCGAGGTGAAGCTTTCTTT. Residues: CAWSVLARGEAFF.

The rearrangement joins TRBV7-3 to TRBJ1-3, with 7 bases identical to TRBD1. This CDR3 has 14 residues. The V gene's germline CDR1 is SGHTA and CDR2 FQGTGA. The junction had 4 bases not matched to a gene; V was cut back by 5 bases and J by 3 bases. The CDR3 loop is CASSTGDGGNTIYF. The CDR3 nucleotides read TGTGCCAGCAGCACAGGGGACGGTGGAAACACCATATATTTT.

The gene calls are TRBV27 and TRBJ1-6; the D is unclear. Trimming pared 2 bases from V and 10 bases from J, leaving 12 bases between. CDR3 size: 14 residues. Per germline, CDR1 MNHEY and CDR2 SMNVEV (reference sequence). The CDR3 nucleotides are TGTGCCAGCAGTTTAGGTACTGCTATGTCACCCCTCCACTTT. Translation: CASSLGTAMSPLHF.